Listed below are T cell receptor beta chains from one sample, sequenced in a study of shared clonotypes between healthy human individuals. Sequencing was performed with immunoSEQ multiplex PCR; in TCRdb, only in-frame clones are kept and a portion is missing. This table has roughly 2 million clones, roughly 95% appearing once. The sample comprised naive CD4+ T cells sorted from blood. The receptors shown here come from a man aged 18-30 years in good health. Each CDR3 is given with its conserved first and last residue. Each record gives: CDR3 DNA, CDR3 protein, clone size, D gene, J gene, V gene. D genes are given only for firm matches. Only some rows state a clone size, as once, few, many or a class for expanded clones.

TGTGCCAGCAGCTTAGTATCCGGGGTCGGCGAGCAGTACTTC,CASSLVSGVGEQYF,NA,NA,TRBJ2-7,TRBV7-8
TGTGCCAGCAGTTACCCAGATACGCAGTATTTT,CASSYPDTQYF,NA,NA,TRBJ2-3,TRBV2
TGCGCCAGCAGCCCAGGCACGAGGGCTGATCAGCCCCAGCATTTT,CASSPGTRADQPQHF,once,NA,TRBJ1-5,TRBV4-3
TGTGCCAGCAGCCCGGAGGGGACAGGGAGAACCGGGGAGCTGTTTTTT,CASSPEGTGRTGELFF,NA,TRBD1,TRBJ2-2,TRBV5-4
TGTGCCAGCAGCGTAGACCCTAGCGGGGGCGAAGATACGCAGTATTTT,CASSVDPSGGEDTQYF,once,TRBD2,TRBJ2-3,TRBV9
TGCGCCAGCAGCATTGAGTTAGGGGGTTTTGGATATGGCTACACCTTC,CASSIELGGFGYGYTF,NA,NA,TRBJ1-2,TRBV5-1
TGTGCCAGCAGCCCGTGGGGGTCCCACGAGCAGTACTTC,CASSPWGSHEQYF,NA,NA,TRBJ2-7,TRBV2
TGTGCCAGCCCCACCCCGACTGGAAACACCATATATTTT,CASPTPTGNTIYF,NA,NA,TRBJ1-3,TRBV28
TGTGCCAGTAGTATAGGAGGGGGGTTAGCCAAAAACATTCAGTACTTC,CASSIGGGLAKNIQYF,NA,NA,TRBJ2-4,TRBV19
TGTGCCAGCACCCTAGGTAATTCACCCCTCCACTTT,CASTLGNSPLHF,NA,NA,TRBJ1-6,TRBV6-6
TGTGCCAGTAGTTATCTAGCGGGGGGAACCTACAATGAGCAGTTCTTC,CASSYLAGGTYNEQFF,once,TRBD2,TRBJ2-1,TRBV19
TGTGCCAGCAGCGTAGTGGCGGGGTTAAACACCGGGGAGCTGTTTTTT,CASSVVAGLNTGELFF,NA,NA,TRBJ2-2,TRBV9
TGTGCCAGCAGCTCGAGGGACAGGGTAAGCTCTGGAAACACCATATATTTT,CASSSRDRVSSGNTIYF,NA,TRBD1,TRBJ1-3,TRBV7-6
TGTGCCAGTAGTCCGCGGGGACAGGTTTTGAACGAGCAGTACTTC,CASSPRGQVLNEQYF,NA,TRBD1,TRBJ2-7,TRBV19
TGTGCCAGCAGCCTGGGGACTACCGGGCTCCACTTT,CASSLGTTGLHF,NA,NA,TRBJ1-6,TRBV14
TGTGCCAGCAGTGAAGCAGGACTAGCCTACAATGAGCAGTTCTTC,CASSEAGLAYNEQFF,NA,TRBD2,TRBJ2-1,TRBV6-1
TGTGCCAGCAGTTTAGCCAACTCTGGAAACACCATATATTTT,CASSLANSGNTIYF,NA,NA,TRBJ1-3,TRBV28
TGTGCCAGCAGCTTAAAAGGGTCAACAGATACGCAGTATTTT,CASSLKGSTDTQYF,NA,NA,TRBJ2-3,TRBV7-9
TGTGCCAGCCGGGTGGGGGGCGACACTGAAGCTTTCTTT,CASRVGGDTEAFF,NA,NA,TRBJ1-1,TRBV6-1
TGTGCCAGCAGCCTCTGGGACAGGGCTAACTATGGCTACACCTTC,CASSLWDRANYGYTF,NA,TRBD1,TRBJ1-2,TRBV5-4
TGCGCCAGCAGCAATGACAGGGTATTCACCCTCCACTTT,CASSNDRVFTLHF,NA,TRBD1,TRBJ1-6,TRBV5-1
TGTGCTATGGAGACCCAGTACTTC,CAMETQYF,NA,NA,TRBJ2-5,TRBV10-3
TGTGCCAGCAGTGGGGGCCAGGGGCGCGGGCAGCCCCAGCATTTT,CASSGGQGRGQPQHF,NA,NA,TRBJ1-5,TRBV2
TGTGCCAGCAGCTCTGGGGGCCAGACCCAGTACTTC,CASSSGGQTQYF,NA,NA,TRBJ2-5,TRBV7-2
TGTGCCAGCTCACCGGCGGGCTACTACGAGCAGTACTTC,CASSPAGYYEQYF,NA,NA,TRBJ2-7,TRBV18